This entry describes one TCR beta chain. The data stem from a study of blood T cell repertoires in COVID-19. Study-level background: Both acute and convalescent COVID-19 samples were obtained from the United States, Italy and Spain. The cDNA or gDNA used as material had been derived from T cells, B-cell-depleted T cells, or PBMCs.

Per the original methods: Nucleated cell counts were estimated from reference gene primer amplification. The table came from immunoSEQ multiplex PCR; TCRdb's copy has only in-frame clones and leaves some out. V and J calls and clone size are given by that table; D and trimming were obtained from the DNA. The sample carries 150,000 to 200,000 clones, 65% to 85% recorded once. The CDR3 spans 17 residues. Between the trimmed V and J ends, which lost 2 bases and 2 bases, there was a span of 15 bases. Germline loops: CDR1 MNHNS, CDR2 SASEGT. The chain links TRBV6-1 to TRBJ2-2; tentatively, D is TRBD1 (6 bases). Material for sequencing was peripheral blood. The receptor comes from a man between 60 and 70 years old with active or convalescent COVID-19. CDR3 sequence reads: CASSESSGHINTGELFF. The CDR3 DNA reads TGTGCCAGCAGTGAAAGTTCGGGACACATTAACACCGGGGAGCTGTTTTTT.